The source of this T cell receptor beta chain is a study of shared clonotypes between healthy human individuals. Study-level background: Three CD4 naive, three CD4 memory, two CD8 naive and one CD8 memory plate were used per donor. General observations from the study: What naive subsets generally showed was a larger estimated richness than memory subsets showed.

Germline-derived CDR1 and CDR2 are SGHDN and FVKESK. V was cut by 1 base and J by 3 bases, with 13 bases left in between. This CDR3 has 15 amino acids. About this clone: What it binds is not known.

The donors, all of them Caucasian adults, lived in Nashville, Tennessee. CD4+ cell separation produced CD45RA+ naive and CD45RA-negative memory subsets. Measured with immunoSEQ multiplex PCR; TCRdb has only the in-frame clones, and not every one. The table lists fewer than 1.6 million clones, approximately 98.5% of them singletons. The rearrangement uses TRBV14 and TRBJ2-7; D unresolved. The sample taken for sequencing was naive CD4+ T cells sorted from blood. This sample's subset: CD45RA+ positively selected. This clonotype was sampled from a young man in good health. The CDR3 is CASSQAPTPFYEQYF. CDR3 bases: TGTGCCAGCAGCCAAGCTCCGACCCCCTTCTACGAGCAGTACTTC. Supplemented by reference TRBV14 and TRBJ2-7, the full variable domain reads EAGVTQFPSHSVIEKGQTVTLRCDPISGHDNLYWYRRVMGKEIKFLLHFVKESKQDESGMPNNRFLAERTGGTYSTLKVQPAELEDSGVYFCASSQAPTPFYEQYFGPGTRLTVT.